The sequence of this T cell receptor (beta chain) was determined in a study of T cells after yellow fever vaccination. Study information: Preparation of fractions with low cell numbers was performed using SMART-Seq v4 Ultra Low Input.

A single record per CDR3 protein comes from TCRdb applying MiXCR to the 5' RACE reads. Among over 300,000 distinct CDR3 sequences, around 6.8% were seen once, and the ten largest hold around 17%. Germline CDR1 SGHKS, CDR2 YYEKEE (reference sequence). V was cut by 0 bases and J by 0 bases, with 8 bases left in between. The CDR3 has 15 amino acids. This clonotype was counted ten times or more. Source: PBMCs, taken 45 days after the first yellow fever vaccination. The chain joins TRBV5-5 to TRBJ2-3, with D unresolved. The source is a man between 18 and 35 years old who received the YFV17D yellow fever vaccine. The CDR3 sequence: CASSLEFASTDTQYF. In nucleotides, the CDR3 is TGTGCCAGCAGCTTGGAGTTTGCAAGCACAGATACGCAGTATTTT.